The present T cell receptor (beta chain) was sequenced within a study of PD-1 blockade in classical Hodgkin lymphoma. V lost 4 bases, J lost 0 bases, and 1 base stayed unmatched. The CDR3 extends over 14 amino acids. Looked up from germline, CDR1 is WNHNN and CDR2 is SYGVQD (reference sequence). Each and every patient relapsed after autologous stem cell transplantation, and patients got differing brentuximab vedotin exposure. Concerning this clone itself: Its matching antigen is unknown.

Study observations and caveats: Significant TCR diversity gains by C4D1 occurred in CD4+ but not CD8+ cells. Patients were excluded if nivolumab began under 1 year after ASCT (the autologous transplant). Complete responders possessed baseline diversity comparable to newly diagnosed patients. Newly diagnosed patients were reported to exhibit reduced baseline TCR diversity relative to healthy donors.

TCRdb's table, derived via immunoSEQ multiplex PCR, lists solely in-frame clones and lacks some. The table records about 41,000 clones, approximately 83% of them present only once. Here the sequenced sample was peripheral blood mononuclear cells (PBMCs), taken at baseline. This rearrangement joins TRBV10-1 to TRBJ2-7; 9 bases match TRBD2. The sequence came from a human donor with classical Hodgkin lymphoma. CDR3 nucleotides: TGCGCCAGCAGTGTTAGCGGGAGCTCCTACGAGCAGTACTTC. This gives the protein CASSVSGSSYEQYF.